These 5 T cell receptor beta chains originate from one sample sequenced in a study of read filtering for tumor transcriptome and immune sequencing. The library was built from around 400 ng RNA with molecular barcoded adaptors for alpha/delta and beta/gamma chains. From the reads, TCRdb called clonotypes with MiXCR, one entry per CDR3 protein. The data contain fewer than 90,000 distinct CDR3 sequences, 9% to 15% of them singletons. Sequencing used a population of CD138-negative cells sorted from bone marrow. The receptors derive from a donor at least 40 years old with multiple myeloma.

This clonotype appeared many times. The chain links TRBV29-1 to TRBJ2-6; tentatively, D is TRBD2 (6 bases). V was shortened by 1 base and J by 2 bases, with 9 bases between the two germline ends. The length of the CDR3 is 15 residues. CDR1 and CDR2 from the germline V gene are SQVTM and ANQGSEA. CDR3 nucleotides: TGCAGCGTTGAAGGGAGGGGAGCTGGGGCCAACGTCCTGACTTTC. As protein: CSVEGRGAGANVLTF.

With regard to this clonotype: A much larger clone is a single base away; this may be a read error. This sequence joins TRBV11-2 and TRBJ1-2; no firm D call. The CDR3 length is 12 residues. CDR1 is SGHAT and CDR2 is FQNNGV in the germline V gene. CDR3 residues: CASSFSKEGISF. In DNA form, the CDR3 reads TGTGCCAGCAGCTTTAGTAAGGAGGGAATAAGCTTC.

This clonotype has at least ten counts. The V call is TRBV20-1, the J call TRBJ1-5; D is uncertain. The CDR3 runs to 15 residues. V was clipped by 5 bases and J by 6 bases, with 20 bases between them. The germline gives CDR1 DFQATT, CDR2 SNEGSKA (reference sequence). For the CDR3, the DNA is TGCAGTGCTTCGAGGGCAGGAGTTTCGGCTCAGCCCCAGCATTTT. It yields the protein CSASRAGVSAQPQHF.

Regarding this clonotype: One end of the junction varies from germline; a read error may be responsible. The chain recombines TRBV6-1 with TRBJ2-1, with D maybe TRBD1 (7 bases). The CDR3 contains 15 residues. Germline V gene lookup returns CDR1 MNHNS and CDR2 SASEGT. CDR3 DNA sequence: TGTGCCAGCACCACACAGGGGAGGTCCTACAATGAGCAGGTCTTC. It codes for CASTTQGRSYNEQVF.

This clonotype rates as medium-sized (0.01 to 0.1%). This chain uses TRBV28 with TRBJ2-1; 10 bases map to TRBD2. With V trimmed by 4 bases and J by 8 bases, 8 bases remained unmatched. This CDR3 region has 15 residues. CDR1 and CDR2 from the germline V gene are MDHEN and SYDVKM. CDR3 sequence (DNA): TGTGCCAGCAGTTCTGTAGCGGGAGGTTCCGATGAGCAGTTCTTC. It specifies CASSSVAGGSDEQFF.